This record looks at one T cell receptor (beta chain) sequence and its context. Its cognate antigen has yet to be identified. It has no much larger one-base neighbor in the sample; base qualities were not kept. The sample belongs to a study of graft-versus-host responses after intestinal transplantation (dated by TCRdb to about 2021). About the full investigation: Recipients received multivisceral, liver-intestinal, or isolated intestinal transplants. All recipients received anti-thymocyte globulin induction followed by maintenance tacrolimus and steroids for 3 to 4 years. After intestinal transplantation, graft-versus-host and host-versus-graft alloreactive T cell clones in the graft, circulation and bone marrow were tracked using bulk TCR-beta CDR3 sequencing. To identify alloreactive clones, pre-transplant mixed lymphocyte reaction products were sequenced and compared with unstimulated pre-transplant donor and recipient T cells. The cohort enrolled about two dozen intestinal transplant recipients, one of whom was a retransplant, and a few patients without pretransplant specimens were excluded. Donor T cell macrochimerism was defined as a peak of at least 4% donor T cells among recipient peripheral blood mononuclear cells. Rather than going through the commercial service, samples from three later patients were sequenced in-house on an Illumina MiSeq and processed with MiXCR. General conclusions and limits of the study: Peak levels of circulating GvH clones were associated with declines in HvG clones early after transplant. GvH clones turned up in recipient bone marrow, with some appearing earlier in ileal mucosa or blood, a pattern consistent with an intestinal mucosal origin. High GvH to HvG T cell clonal ratios were observed in the allografts of patients with donor T cell macrochimerism. The conclusions were limited by the relatively low number and heterogeneity of the intestinal transplant patients.

Blood samples were collected up to 4 times in the first month after transplant and then at least monthly when available. Library prep was done by the immunoSEQ multiplex PCR assay. For most patients, high-throughput TCR-beta CDR3 sequencing of genomic DNA was performed by Adaptive Biotechnologies. As for the original processing: TCR sequencing data for more than 15 patients were retrieved from Adaptive's ImmunoSEQ software; three other patients were processed with MiXCR and VDJtools. CDR3 nucleotide sequences shared between donor and recipient were removed because the origin of such sequences could not be assigned. To be classed as alloreactive, a clone needed at least 2-fold expansion over unstimulated cells and a minimum CFSE-low frequency of 0.002% (template counts) or 0.001% (read counts). Clones detected in sequenced pre-transplant spleen, lymph node, or MLR CFSE-low populations of the donor or recipient were defined as mappable. Cumulative frequency of alloreactive clones was calculated as a percentage of all sequences weighted by copy number. The table comes from immuneACCESS by way of TCRdb, which keeps in-frame sequences with V and J called. Part of the clones is missing from these tables; in studies checked, under half for an unresolved V gene and the rest for unknown reasons. The V and J calls and the clone size are those of that table, but D and trimming were determined from the DNA. Counted in this sample were approximately 100,000 clones; around 86% of them appeared once. The top ten constitute roughly 1.4% of the sample.

V lost 4 bases and J lost 1 base; the stretch between them is 14 bases long. CDR1 is given as SGDLS and CDR2 as YYNGEE, both from the germline V gene. Taken from cysteine to phenylalanine, the CDR3 has 15 residues. Just the 45-base CDR3 DNA is kept, in frame starting at base 1. The chain is assembled from TRBV9 and TRBJ1-1; a tentative D match to TRBD1 spans 5 bases. This sequence originates from a human patient who received an intestinal transplant, so some T cells may come from the graft donor. Sequenced here: PBMCs, sampled 255 days after intestinal transplant. The DNA is as follows: TGTGCCAGCAGCCCCCGGGGGAGGGAGAACACTGAAGCTTTCTTT. Its protein product is CASSPRGRENTEAFF.